This passage covers 3 T cell receptor beta chains from one sample sequenced in a study of T cell changes during pregnancy in multiple sclerosis. Clones were sequenced by immunoSEQ multiplex PCR, and TCRdb holds only the in-frame ones, with some missing. Found here are almost 35,000 clones, roughly 90% of them singletons; the top ten hold approximately 4.1%. The starting material was CD8+ T cells from peripheral blood mononuclear cells, obtained after pregnancy. Receptors were obtained from a female donor with multiple sclerosis, enrolled in a pregnancy study.

CDR3 DNA: TGTGCCAGCAGTGACAGTGCGGAGAGATCCACTGAAGCTTTCTTT. As protein: CASSDSAERSTEAFF. This sequence joins TRBV7-3 and TRBJ1-1; D is perhaps TRBD1 (5 bases). This CDR3 has 15 residues. Trimming removed 6 bases at V and 4 bases at J, with 18 bases between. From germline, CDR1 is SGHTA and CDR2 FQGTGA.

The CDR3, as DNA: TGTGCCAGCAGCCCTTATAGTGCCGAAAGCAATCAGCCCCAGCATTTT. Protein: CASSPYSAESNQPQHF. This chain connects TRBV7-2 to TRBJ1-5; no clear D gene. The germline V gene encodes CDR1 SGHTA and CDR2 FQGNSA. CDR3 size: 16 residues. V shed 5 bases and J shed 1 base, with 15 bases lying between them.

Remarks on this clone: One end of the junction does not line up with germline, which may come from a read error. Within the sample, other DNA sequences also encode this same CDR3. The rearrangement joins TRBV9 to TRBJ1-2, with TRBD1 as a possible D gene (6 bases). This CDR3 comprises 14 residues. Germline CDR1 and CDR2: SGDLS and YYNGEE. The CDR3 DNA reads TGTGCCAGCAGCGGGCCCCAGGGGAACTATGGCTACACTTTC. This encodes CASSGPQGNYGYTF.